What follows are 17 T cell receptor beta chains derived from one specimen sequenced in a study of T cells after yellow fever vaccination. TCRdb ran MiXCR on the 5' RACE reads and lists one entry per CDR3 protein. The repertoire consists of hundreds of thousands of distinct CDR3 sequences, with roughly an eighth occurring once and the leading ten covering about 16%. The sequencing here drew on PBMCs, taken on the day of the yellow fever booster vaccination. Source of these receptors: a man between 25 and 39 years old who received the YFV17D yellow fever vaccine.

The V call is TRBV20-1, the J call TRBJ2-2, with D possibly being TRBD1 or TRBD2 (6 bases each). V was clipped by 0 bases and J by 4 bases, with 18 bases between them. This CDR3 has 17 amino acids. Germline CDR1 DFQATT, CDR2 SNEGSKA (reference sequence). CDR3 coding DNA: TGCAGTGCTAGAGATCCGGGGGCGGGGCGCGGCACCGGGGAGCTGTTTTTT. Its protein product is CSARDPGAGRGTGELFF.

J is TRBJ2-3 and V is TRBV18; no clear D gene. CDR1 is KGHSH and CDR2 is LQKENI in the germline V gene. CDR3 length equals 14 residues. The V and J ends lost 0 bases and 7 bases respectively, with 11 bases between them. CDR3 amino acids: CASSPPARAYTQYF. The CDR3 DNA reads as TGTGCCAGCTCACCACCGGCAAGGGCATATACGCAGTATTTT.

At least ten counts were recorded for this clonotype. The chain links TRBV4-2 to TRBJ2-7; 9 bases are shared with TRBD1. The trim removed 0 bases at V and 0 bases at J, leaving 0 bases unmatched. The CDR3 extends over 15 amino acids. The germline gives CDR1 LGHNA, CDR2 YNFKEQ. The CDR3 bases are TGTGCCAGCAGCCAAGAGGGACAGGGCTCCTACGAGCAGTACTTC. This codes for CASSQEGQGSYEQYF.

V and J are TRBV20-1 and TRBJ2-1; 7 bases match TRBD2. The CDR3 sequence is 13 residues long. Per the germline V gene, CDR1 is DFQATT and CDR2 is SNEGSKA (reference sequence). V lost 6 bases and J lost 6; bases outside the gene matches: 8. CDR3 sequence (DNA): TGCAGTGCGGAGACGGGAGGCCCCAATGAGCAGTTCTTC. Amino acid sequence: CSAETGGPNEQFF.

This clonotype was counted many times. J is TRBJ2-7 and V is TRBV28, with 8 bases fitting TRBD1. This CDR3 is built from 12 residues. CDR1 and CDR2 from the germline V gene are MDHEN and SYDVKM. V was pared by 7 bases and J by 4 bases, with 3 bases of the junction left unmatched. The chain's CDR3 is CASTDRVYEQYF. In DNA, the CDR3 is TGTGCCAGCACGGACAGGGTTTACGAGCAGTACTTC.

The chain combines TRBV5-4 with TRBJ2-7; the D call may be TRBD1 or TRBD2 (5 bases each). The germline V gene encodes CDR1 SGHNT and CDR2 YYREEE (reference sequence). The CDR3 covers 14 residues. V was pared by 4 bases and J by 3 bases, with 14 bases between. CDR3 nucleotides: TGTGCCAGCAGCGATGACTCGAGGGGCTACGAGCAGTACTTC. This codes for CASSDDSRGYEQYF.

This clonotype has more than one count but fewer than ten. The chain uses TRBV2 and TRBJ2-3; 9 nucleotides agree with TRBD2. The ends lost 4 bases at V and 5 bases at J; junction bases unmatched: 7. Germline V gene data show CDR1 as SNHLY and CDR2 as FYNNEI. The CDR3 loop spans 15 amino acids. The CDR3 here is CASSGSLLAGDTQYF. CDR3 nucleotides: TGTGCCAGCAGTGGGTCCCTACTAGCGGGAGATACGCAGTATTTT. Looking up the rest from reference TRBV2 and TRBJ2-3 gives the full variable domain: EPEVTQTPSHQVTQMGQEVILRCVPISNHLYFYWYRQILGQKVEFLVSFYNNEISEKSEIFDDQFSVERPDGSNFTLKIRSTKLEDSAMYFCASSGSLLAGDTQYFGPGTRLTVL.

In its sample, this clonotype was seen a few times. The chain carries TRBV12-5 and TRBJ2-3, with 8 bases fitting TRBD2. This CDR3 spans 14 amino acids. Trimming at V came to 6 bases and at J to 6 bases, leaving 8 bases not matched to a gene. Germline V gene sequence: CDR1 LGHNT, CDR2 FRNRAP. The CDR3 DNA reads TGTGCTAGTGGGCCAGCGGGAGAAGCGGATACGCAGTATTTT. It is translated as CASGPAGEADTQYF.

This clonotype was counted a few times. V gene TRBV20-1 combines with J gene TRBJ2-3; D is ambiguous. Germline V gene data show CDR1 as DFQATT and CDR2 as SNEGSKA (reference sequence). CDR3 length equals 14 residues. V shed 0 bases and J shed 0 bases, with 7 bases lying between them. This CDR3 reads CSARDVVSTDTQYF. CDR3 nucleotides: TGCAGTGCTAGAGATGTAGTTAGCACAGATACGCAGTATTTT.

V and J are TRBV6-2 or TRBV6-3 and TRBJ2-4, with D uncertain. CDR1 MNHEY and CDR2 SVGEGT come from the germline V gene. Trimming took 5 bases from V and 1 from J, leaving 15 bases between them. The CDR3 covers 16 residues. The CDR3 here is CASSTPGRRAKNIQYF. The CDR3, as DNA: TGTGCCAGCAGTACCCCGGGCAGACGGGCCAAAAACATTCAGTACTTC.

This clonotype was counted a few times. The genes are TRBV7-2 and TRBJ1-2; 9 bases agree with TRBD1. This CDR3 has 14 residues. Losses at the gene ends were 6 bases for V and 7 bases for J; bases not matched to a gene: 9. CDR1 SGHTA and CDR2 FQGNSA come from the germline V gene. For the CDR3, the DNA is TGTGCCAGCAGTTCGACAGGGGGATTAGGTGGCTACACCTTC. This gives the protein CASSSTGGLGGYTF.

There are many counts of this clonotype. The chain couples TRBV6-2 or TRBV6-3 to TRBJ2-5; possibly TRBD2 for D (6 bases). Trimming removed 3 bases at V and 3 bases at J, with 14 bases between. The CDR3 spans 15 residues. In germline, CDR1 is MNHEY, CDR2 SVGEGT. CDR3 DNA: TGTGCCAGCAGTTATTACAGACTAGGAAAAGAGACCCAGTACTTC. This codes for CASSYYRLGKETQYF.

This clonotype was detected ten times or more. The CDR3 loop is CASSLNTGSYEQYF. Here the CDR3 DNA reads TGCGCCAGCAGTCTAAACACAGGGTCCTACGAGCAGTACTTC. The chain joins TRBV4-3 to TRBJ2-7; perhaps TRBD1 as D (6 bases). CDR1 is LGHNA, CDR2 YSLEER, per germline. The V end lost 6 bases, the J end lost 1 base, and 13 bases lay between the germline ends. The CDR3 consists of 14 residues.

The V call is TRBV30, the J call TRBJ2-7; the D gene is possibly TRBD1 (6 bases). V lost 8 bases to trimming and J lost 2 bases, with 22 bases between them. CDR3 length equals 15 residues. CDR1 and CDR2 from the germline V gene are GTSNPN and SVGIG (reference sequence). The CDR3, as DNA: TGTGCCCTGACCCCCACGACAGGAGCAGCCTACGAGCAGTACTTC. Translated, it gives CALTPTTGAAYEQYF.

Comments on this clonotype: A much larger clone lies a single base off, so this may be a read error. The CDR3 is CASSGTSGPYEQYF. The CDR3 coding sequence is TGTGCCAGCAGCGGGACTAGCGGACCCTACGAGCAGTACTTC. The chain combines TRBV12-3 or TRBV12-4 with TRBJ2-7; 11 bases are shared with TRBD2. This CDR3 comprises 14 residues. V trimming: 6 bases; J trimming: 2 bases; junction bases outside the gene matches: 3.

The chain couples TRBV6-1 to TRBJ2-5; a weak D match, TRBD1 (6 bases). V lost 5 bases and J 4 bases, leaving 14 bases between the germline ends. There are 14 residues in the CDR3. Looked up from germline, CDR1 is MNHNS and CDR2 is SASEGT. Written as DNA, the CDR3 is TGTGCCAGCAGTCCAGGGGCGCTGCGAGAGACCCAGTACTTC. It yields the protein CASSPGALRETQYF.

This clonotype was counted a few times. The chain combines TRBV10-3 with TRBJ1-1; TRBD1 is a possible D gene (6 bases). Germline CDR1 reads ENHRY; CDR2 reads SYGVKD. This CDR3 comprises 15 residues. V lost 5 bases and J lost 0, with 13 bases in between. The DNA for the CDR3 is TGTGCCATCAGTCAACAGGGATATATGAACACTGAAGCTTTCTTT. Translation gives CAISQQGYMNTEAFF.